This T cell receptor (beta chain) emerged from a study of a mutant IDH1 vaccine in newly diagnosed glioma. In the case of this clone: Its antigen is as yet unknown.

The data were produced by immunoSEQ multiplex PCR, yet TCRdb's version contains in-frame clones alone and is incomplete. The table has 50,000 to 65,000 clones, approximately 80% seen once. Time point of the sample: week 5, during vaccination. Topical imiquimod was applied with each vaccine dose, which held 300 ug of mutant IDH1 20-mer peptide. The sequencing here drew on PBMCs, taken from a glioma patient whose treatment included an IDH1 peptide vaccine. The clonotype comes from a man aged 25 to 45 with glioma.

The CDR3, as DNA: TGTGCCAGCAGTGAAACGACTAGCGGGGAGGCAGATACGCAGTATTTT. It specifies CASSETTSGEADTQYF. The chain employs TRBV6-4 and TRBJ2-3; 11 bases align to TRBD2. The V gene end was trimmed by 3 bases and the J gene end by 4 bases; junction bases not matched to a gene: 6. CDR3 length: 16 residues. CDR1 is MRHNA, CDR2 SNTAGT, per germline.